These 2 T cell receptor beta chains were sequenced from one sample in a study of T cell responses to AZD1222 COVID-19 vaccine. Data came from immunoSEQ multiplex PCR; TCRdb stores just in-frame clones and leaves some out. The sample has around 120,000 clones, 75% to 95% seen once; the top ten hold 6% to 9%. The source was peripheral blood, collected on day 0 of AZD1222 vaccination. The receptors come from an adult in good health.

The chain carries TRBV6-2 or TRBV6-3 and TRBJ1-5, with D unclear. CDR3 length: 15 amino acids. V lost 0 bases and J lost 4, with 10 bases in between. Germline CDR1 is MNHEY and CDR2 is SVGEGT. The CDR3, as DNA: TGTGCCAGCAGTTACTCGGGATTACTTAATCAGCCCCAGCATTTT. This codes for CASSYSGLLNQPQHF.

The chain employs TRBV11-2 and TRBJ1-4; D call uncertain. The CDR3 contains 11 residues. The germline CDR1 and CDR2 sequences are SGHAT and FQNNGV. The germline V and J ends were trimmed by 1 base and 7 bases, with 1 base remaining between them. Written as DNA, the CDR3 is TGTGCCAGCAGCTTAGGTGAAAAACTGTTTTTT. Its translation: CASSLGEKLFF.